This T cell receptor (beta chain) was retrieved from a study of blood T cell repertoires in COVID-19. The data were produced by immunoSEQ multiplex PCR, yet TCRdb's version contains in-frame clones alone and is incomplete. The sample lists over 85,000 clones, roughly 87% seen once, with over 12% in the top ten. This CDR3 spans 14 amino acids. V was clipped by 7 bases and J by 1 base; unmatched bases: 5. Per germline, CDR1 MNHEY and CDR2 SVGAGI. The rearrangement links TRBV6-5 to TRBJ2-7, with TRBD1 identical over 9 bases. The specimen was peripheral blood. The receptor comes from a male donor with acute or convalescent COVID-19. The DNA of the CDR3 is TGTGCCAGCAACCGACAGGGGGGGTCCTACGAGCAGTACTTC. It specifies CASNRQGGSYEQYF.